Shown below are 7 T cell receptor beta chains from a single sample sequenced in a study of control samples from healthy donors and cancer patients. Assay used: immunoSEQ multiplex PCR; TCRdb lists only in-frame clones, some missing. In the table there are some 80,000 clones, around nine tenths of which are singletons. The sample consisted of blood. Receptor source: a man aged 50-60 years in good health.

CDR3 DNA sequence: TGCGCCAGCCGATTACAGGGGACTAGCACAGATACGCAGTATTTT. This encodes CASRLQGTSTDTQYF. The V call is TRBV10-2, the J call TRBJ2-3, with D maybe TRBD1 (7 bases). V was clipped by 8 bases and J by 0 bases, with 15 bases between them. There are 15 residues in the CDR3. Germline V gene lookup returns CDR1 WSHSY and CDR2 SAAADI.

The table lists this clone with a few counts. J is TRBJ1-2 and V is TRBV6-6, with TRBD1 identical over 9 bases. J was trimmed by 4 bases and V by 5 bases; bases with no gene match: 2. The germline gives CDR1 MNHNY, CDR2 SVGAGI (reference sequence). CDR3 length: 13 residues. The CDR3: CASSEGQGYGYTF. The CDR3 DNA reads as TGTGCCAGCAGTGAGGGACAGGGCTATGGCTACACCTTC.

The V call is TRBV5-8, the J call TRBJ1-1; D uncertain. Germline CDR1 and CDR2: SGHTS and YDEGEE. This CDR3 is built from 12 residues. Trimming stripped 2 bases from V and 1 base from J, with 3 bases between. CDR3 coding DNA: TGTGCCAGCAGCTTTGCGAACACTGAAGCTTTCTTT. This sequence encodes CASSFANTEAFF. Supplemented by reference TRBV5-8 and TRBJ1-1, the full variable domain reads EAGVTQSPTHLIKTRGQQATLRCSPISGHTSVYWYQQALGLGLQFLLWYDEGEERNRGNFPPRFSGRQFPNYSSELNVNALELEDSALYLCASSFANTEAFFGQGTRLTVV.

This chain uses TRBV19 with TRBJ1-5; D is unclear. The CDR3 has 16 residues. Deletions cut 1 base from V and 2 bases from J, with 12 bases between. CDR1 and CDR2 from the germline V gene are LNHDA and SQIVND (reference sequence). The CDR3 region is CASSIAASGGNQPQHF. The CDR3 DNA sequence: TGTGCCAGTAGTATAGCGGCTTCTGGAGGCAATCAGCCCCAGCATTTT.

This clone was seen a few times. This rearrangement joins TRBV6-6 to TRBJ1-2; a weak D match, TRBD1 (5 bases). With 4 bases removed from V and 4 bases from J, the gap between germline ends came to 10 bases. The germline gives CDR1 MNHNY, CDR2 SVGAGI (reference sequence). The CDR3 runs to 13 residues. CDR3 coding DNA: TGTGCCAGCAGTTTACAGGTTGGCTATGGCTACACCTTC. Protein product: CASSLQVGYGYTF.

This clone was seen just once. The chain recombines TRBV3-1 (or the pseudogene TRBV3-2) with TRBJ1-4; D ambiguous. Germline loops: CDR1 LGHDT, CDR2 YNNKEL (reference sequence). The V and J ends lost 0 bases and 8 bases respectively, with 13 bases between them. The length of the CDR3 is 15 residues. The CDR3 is CASSQDRLTVEKLFF. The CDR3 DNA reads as TGTGCCAGCAGCCAAGATAGACTTACAGTCGAAAAACTGTTTTTT.

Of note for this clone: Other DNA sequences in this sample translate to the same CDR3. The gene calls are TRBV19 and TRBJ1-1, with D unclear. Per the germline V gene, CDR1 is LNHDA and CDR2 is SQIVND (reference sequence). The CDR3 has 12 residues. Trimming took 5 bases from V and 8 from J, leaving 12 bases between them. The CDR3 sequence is CASSPLSTEAFF. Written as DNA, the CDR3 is TGTGCCAGTAGTCCCCTGTCCACAGAAGCTTTCTTT.